A selection of T cell receptor beta chains follows, all from one sample in a study of blood T cell repertoires in COVID-19. This table comes from immunoSEQ multiplex PCR, and its TCRdb copy is limited to in-frame clones, with some not included. The table has some 350,000 clones, around 87% seen once; the top ten hold 3%. Sequences were obtained from peripheral blood. These receptors were taken from a human donor in a cohort sampled during active COVID-19. CDR3s include the opening cysteine and the closing phenylalanine or tryptophan. A D gene is named only where the DNA matches it firmly. Clone sizes are given selectively: once, few, many, or a class where the clone is expanded.

j_gene: TRBJ1-5
abundance: once
v_gene: TRBV2
d_gene: .
CDR3aa: CASKAGGSNQPQHF
CDR3nt: TGTGCCAGCAAGGCGGGAGGGAGCAATCAGCCCCAGCATTTT

j_gene: TRBJ2-5
abundance: .
v_gene: TRBV4-1
d_gene: TRBD2
CDR3aa: CASSRVGAGEGKTQYF
CDR3nt: TGCGCCAGCAGCCGGGTGGGAGCGGGAGAGGGGAAGACCCAGTACTTC

j_gene: TRBJ2-2
abundance: .
v_gene: TRBV7-9
d_gene: .
CDR3aa: CASSPRGGELFF
CDR3nt: TGTGCCAGCAGCCCGCGGGGCGGGGAGCTGTTTTTT

j_gene: TRBJ2-5
abundance: .
v_gene: TRBV2
d_gene: TRBD1
CDR3aa: CASSEASNLPGGEETQYF
CDR3nt: TGTGCCAGCAGTGAAGCATCAAACCTCCCAGGGGGCGAAGAGACCCAGTACTTC

j_gene: TRBJ2-1
abundance: .
v_gene: TRBV19
d_gene: .
CDR3aa: CASSSGIYNEQFF
CDR3nt: TGTGCCAGTAGTAGCGGGATCTACAATGAGCAGTTCTTC

j_gene: TRBJ2-1
abundance: .
v_gene: TRBV6-5
d_gene: .
CDR3aa: CAALADNNEQFF
CDR3nt: TGTGCCGCACTAGCCGATAACAATGAGCAGTTCTTC

j_gene: TRBJ2-1
abundance: .
v_gene: TRBV28
d_gene: .
CDR3aa: CASSGNEQFF
CDR3nt: TGTGCCAGCAGCGGGAATGAGCAGTTCTTC

j_gene: TRBJ2-1
abundance: few
v_gene: TRBV18
d_gene: TRBD2
CDR3aa: CASSLLAGGDNEQFF
CDR3nt: TGTGCCAGCTCACTCCTAGCGGGGGGAGACAATGAGCAGTTCTTC

j_gene: TRBJ2-7
abundance: .
v_gene: TRBV5-8
d_gene: .
CDR3aa: CASSFSVEVRTDYEQYF
CDR3nt: TGTGCCAGCAGCTTCTCGGTGGAGGTCAGAACCGACTACGAGCAGTACTTC

j_gene: TRBJ2-1
abundance: .
v_gene: TRBV10-3
d_gene: TRBD1
CDR3aa: CATQKDRGYNEQFF
CDR3nt: TGTGCCACACAAAAGGACAGGGGATACAATGAGCAGTTCTTC

j_gene: TRBJ2-1
abundance: .
v_gene: TRBV11-2
d_gene: TRBD1
CDR3aa: CASSSGQGDYNEQFF
CDR3nt: TGTGCCAGCAGCTCGGGACAGGGTGACTACAATGAGCAGTTCTTC

j_gene: TRBJ1-4
abundance: .
v_gene: TRBV13
d_gene: TRBD1
CDR3aa: CASSQFSPGQGEDEKLFF
CDR3nt: TGTGCCAGCAGCCAATTTTCTCCCGGACAGGGCGAGGATGAAAAACTGTTTTTT

j_gene: TRBJ2-2
abundance: .
v_gene: TRBV11-2
d_gene: TRBD1
CDR3aa: CASGTVSSVGELFF
CDR3nt: TGTGCCAGCGGGACAGTGTCGTCGGTCGGGGAGCTGTTTTTT